Presented here are 18 T cell receptor beta chains from one specimen sequenced in a study of T cell changes during pregnancy in multiple sclerosis. Libraries were prepared by immunoSEQ multiplex PCR; TCRdb keeps only in-frame clonotypes and omits some of them. The table shows approximately 97,000 clones, with around nine tenths occurring only once. Sequences were derived from peripheral blood, sampled in the second trimester of pregnancy. The source of these receptors is a female donor in good health, enrolled as a control in a pregnancy study.

Ten or more counts support this clone. This chain links TRBV6-6 with TRBJ2-7; 7 positions agree with TRBD2. J was trimmed by 0 bases and V by 2 bases; bases with no gene match: 4. The CDR3 covers 15 residues. Germline V lookup: CDR1 MNHNY, CDR2 SVGAGI (reference sequence). The CDR3 loop reads CASSYGLADSYEQYF. The CDR3 bases are TGTGCCAGCAGTTACGGCCTAGCGGACTCCTACGAGCAGTACTTC.

The chain carries TRBV5-1 and TRBJ2-3, with 9 bases identical to TRBD1. Germline V gives CDR1 SGHRS, CDR2 YFSETQ. The CDR3 runs 17 residues. V gave up 4 bases and J gave up 4 bases; unmatched junction bases: 13. CDR3 DNA sequence: TGCGCCAGCAGCCGGGGAGCACGGACAGGGGTGGCAGATACGCAGTATTTT. It codes for CASSRGARTGVADTQYF.

This chain connects TRBV28 to TRBJ1-3, with TRBD1 matching 8 bases. The CDR3 has 16 amino acids. The V gene end was trimmed by 4 bases and the J gene end by 0 bases; junction bases not matched to a gene: 5. Germline V gives CDR1 MDHEN, CDR2 SYDVKM. In nucleotides, the CDR3 is TGTGCCAGCAGTTCCAGGGGGCATTCCTCTGGAAACACCATATATTTT. Translation gives CASSSRGHSSGNTIYF.

The rearrangement links TRBV18 to TRBJ1-1; TRBD1 aligns across 7 bases. Germline CDR1 KGHSH, CDR2 LQKENI. The CDR3 is 17 residues long. Trimming cost V 3 bases and J 0 bases; bases outside gene matches: 10. This CDR3 reads CASSPIWTGTVNTEAFF. The CDR3 DNA reads as TGTGCCAGCTCACCTATTTGGACCGGGACAGTGAACACTGAAGCTTTCTTT.

This chain links TRBV7-2 with TRBJ1-1; TRBD1 aligns across 7 bases. This CDR3 region has 12 residues. After removal of 1 base from V and 7 bases from J, the junction contained 0 bases not matched to a gene. Per the germline V gene, CDR1 is SGHTA and CDR2 is FQGNSA. The chain's CDR3 is CASSLGTGEAFF. The CDR3 DNA reads TGTGCCAGCAGCTTAGGGACAGGTGAAGCTTTCTTT.

CDR3 nucleotide sequence: TGTGCCTGGAGTGTAGGTTATCAGGGTAACTATGGCTACACCTTC. This gives the protein CAWSVGYQGNYGYTF. The chain couples TRBV30 to TRBJ1-2; weak D call: TRBD1 (5 bases). The V gene's germline CDR1 is GTSNPN and CDR2 SVGIG (reference sequence). This CDR3 is built from 15 residues. Deletions cut 0 bases from V and 1 base from J, with 12 bases between.

The chain uses TRBV4-2 and TRBJ1-3; the D gene is possibly TRBD1 (5 bases). The CDR3 has 16 residues. The germline V gene has CDR1 LGHNA and CDR2 YNFKEQ. Trimming shortened V by 0 bases and J by 0 bases, and 9 bases separated the two germline ends. The CDR3 region is CASSQDGASSGNTIYF. As DNA, the CDR3 is TGTGCCAGCAGCCAAGATGGGGCGAGCTCTGGAAACACCATATATTTT.

The rearrangement joins TRBV9 to TRBJ2-5; the match to TRBD2 covers 11 bases. There are 17 residues in the CDR3. The germline gives CDR1 SGDLS, CDR2 YYNGEE. V dropped 0 bases and J dropped 5; count of bases not matched to a gene: 9. The DNA for the CDR3 is TGTGCCAGCAGCGTAGGTTTAGCGGGGGGGATCGGGGAGACCCAGTACTTC. Amino acid sequence: CASSVGLAGGIGETQYF.

The gene calls are TRBV19 and TRBJ1-1, with 9 positions matching TRBD1. Germline V gene lookup returns CDR1 LNHDA and CDR2 SQIVND (reference sequence). The CDR3 contains 17 residues. The ends lost 2 bases at V and 0 bases at J; junction bases unmatched: 7. The CDR3 loop reads CASSIPTGGIMNTEAFF. CDR3 bases: TGTGCCAGTAGTATACCTACAGGGGGCATCATGAACACTGAAGCTTTCTTT. Full variable domain (rest looked up from reference TRBV19 and TRBJ1-1): DGGITQSPKYLFRKEGQNVTLSCEQNLNHDAMYWYRQDPGQGLRLIYYSQIVNDFQKGDIAEGYSVSREKKESFPLTVTSAQKNPTAFYLCASSIPTGGIMNTEAFFGQGTRLTVV.

The V and J genes are TRBV5-1 and TRBJ2-7; possibly TRBD2 for D (7 bases). CDR3 length equals 14 residues. Germline V gene data show CDR1 as SGHRS and CDR2 as YFSETQ. V lost 3 bases, J lost 5 bases, and 15 bases lay in between. CDR3 DNA: TGCGCCAGCAGCTGGGACAACGGGGGGAACGAGCAGTACTTC. Translated: CASSWDNGGNEQYF. Complete variable domain (other parts from reference TRBV5-1 and TRBJ2-7): KAGVTQTPRYLIKTRGQQVTLSCSPISGHRSVSWYQQTPGQGLQFLFEYFSETQRNKGNFPGRFSGRQFSNSRSEMNVSTLELGDSALYLCASSWDNGGNEQYFGPGTRLTVT.

The chain carries TRBV5-1 and TRBJ1-5, with 7 bases lining up with TRBD1. This CDR3 comprises 15 residues. Trimming cost V 2 bases and J 6 bases; bases outside gene matches: 8. In germline, CDR1 is SGHRS, CDR2 YFSETQ. The CDR3 DNA reads TGCGCCAGCAGCTTAGGGGGCCTCCAAGGTCAGCCCCAGCATTTT. Translation: CASSLGGLQGQPQHF.

The chain carries TRBV6-1 and TRBJ1-1; possibly TRBD1 for D (5 bases). CDR3 length equals 12 residues. V was clipped by 10 bases and J by 4 bases, with 13 bases between them. CDR1 MNHNS and CDR2 SASEGT come from the germline V gene. In DNA, the CDR3 is TGTGCCAATAGCTGGGGGGTCACTGAAGCTTTCTTT. It encodes CANSWGVTEAFF.

This chain joins TRBV28 and TRBJ1-2; D is ambiguous. CDR1 is MDHEN and CDR2 is SYDVKM in the germline V gene. The V gene lost 6 bases and the J gene lost 5 bases, with 13 bases spanning the gap. The CDR3 sequence is 13 residues long. CDR3 protein: CASSPPVAYGYTF. The CDR3 DNA follows: TGTGCCAGCAGCCCGCCCGTAGCGTATGGCTACACCTTC.

This clone appeared a single time. V and J are TRBV7-2 and TRBJ2-7, with a weak D call TRBD1 (6 bases). CDR1 is SGHTA, CDR2 FQGNSA, per germline. The CDR3 runs to 14 residues. Deletions cut 3 bases from V and 0 bases from J, with 9 bases between. In nucleotides, the CDR3 is TGTGCCAGCAGCTTGGACAGAAGCTCCTACGAGCAGTACTTC. Translating it yields CASSLDRSSYEQYF.

The chain employs TRBV5-4 and TRBJ1-6, with a weak D call TRBD1 (6 bases). The CDR3 has 18 residues. CDR1 SGHNT and CDR2 YYREEE come from the germline V gene (reference sequence). V lost 3 bases to trimming and J lost 7 bases, with 23 bases between them. In nucleotides, the CDR3 is TGTGCCAGCAGCTCAAACCTACAGGGAACTTGGAGCAATTCACCCCTCCACTTT. Protein product: CASSSNLQGTWSNSPLHF.

This chain links TRBV28 with TRBJ2-7; 9 bases agree with TRBD2. The V gene end was trimmed by 5 bases and the J gene end by 7 bases; junction bases not matched to a gene: 18. CDR3 length: 17 amino acids. Germline V gene data show CDR1 as MDHEN and CDR2 as SYDVKM. The CDR3 sequence is CASSPRVGREGLQEQYF. The DNA for the CDR3 is TGTGCCAGCAGTCCCAGGGTAGGGCGGGAGGGCCTCCAGGAGCAGTACTTC.

The chain combines TRBV4-1 with TRBJ1-1; no definite D call. Germline CDR1 reads MGHRA; CDR2 reads YSYEKL. The CDR3 extends over 15 amino acids. The V and J ends lost 3 bases and 0 bases respectively, with 11 bases between them. The CDR3 loop reads CASSQRITMNTEAFF. CDR3 nucleotide sequence: TGCGCCAGCAGCCAGAGAATTACGATGAACACTGAAGCTTTCTTT.

J is TRBJ2-1 and V is TRBV9, with D perhaps matching TRBD2 (5 bases). The CDR3 loop spans 17 amino acids. The germline CDR1 and CDR2 sequences are SGDLS and YYNGEE. V gave up 0 bases and J gave up 2 bases, with 15 bases separating them. The CDR3 DNA reads as TGTGCCAGCAGCGTAGCTTTGGTGGGAGTACCCTACAATGAGCAGTTCTTC. Residues: CASSVALVGVPYNEQFF.